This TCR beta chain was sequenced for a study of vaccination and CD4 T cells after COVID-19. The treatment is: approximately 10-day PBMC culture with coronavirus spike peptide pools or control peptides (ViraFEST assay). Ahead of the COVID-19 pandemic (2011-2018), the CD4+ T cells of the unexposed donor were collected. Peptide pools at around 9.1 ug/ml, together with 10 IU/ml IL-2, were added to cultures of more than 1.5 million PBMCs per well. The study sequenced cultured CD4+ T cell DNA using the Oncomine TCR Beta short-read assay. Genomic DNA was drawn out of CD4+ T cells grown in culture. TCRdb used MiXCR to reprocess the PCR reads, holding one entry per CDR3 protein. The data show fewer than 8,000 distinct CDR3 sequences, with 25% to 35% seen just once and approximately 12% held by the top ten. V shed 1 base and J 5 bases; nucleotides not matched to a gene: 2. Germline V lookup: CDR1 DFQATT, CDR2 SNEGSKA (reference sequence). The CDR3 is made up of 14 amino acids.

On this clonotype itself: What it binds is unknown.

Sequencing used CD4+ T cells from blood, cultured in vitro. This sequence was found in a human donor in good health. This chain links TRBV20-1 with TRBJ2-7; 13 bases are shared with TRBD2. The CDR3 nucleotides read TGCAGTGCTAGAGTCGGACTAGCGGGAGACGAGCAGTACTTC. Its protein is CSARVGLAGDEQYF.